These 5 T cell receptor beta chains came from one sample sequenced in a study of identical twins. MiXCR was run by TCRdb on the 5' RACE reads, yielding one entry per CDR3 protein. The sample holds around 550,000 distinct CDR3 sequences; 15% are singletons and the top ten take 0.44%. This sample also appeared in a second study, on yellow fever vaccine responses in identical twins.

The sequenced material came from CD4+ T cells sorted from blood. Receptors originate from a woman younger than 30 in good health.

In its sample, this clonotype was seen a few times. The chain couples TRBV24-1 to TRBJ1-2; 10 bases are shared with TRBD1. V dropped 2 bases and J dropped 4; count of bases not matched to a gene: 0. The germline V gene encodes CDR1 KGHDR and CDR2 SFDVKD. The CDR3 runs 14 residues. In DNA form, the CDR3 reads TGTGCCACCAGTGATTGGGACAGGGGCTATGGCTACACCTTC. Amino acids: CATSDWDRGYGYTF.

The sample holds many counts of this clonotype. The rearrangement links TRBV5-1 to TRBJ1-1; weak D call: TRBD1 (5 bases). Trimming left V 2 bases short and J 2 bases short, with 7 bases between. The CDR3 extends over 13 amino acids. Germline V gene data show CDR1 as SGHRS and CDR2 as YFSETQ. The CDR3 DNA reads TGCGCCAGCAGCTTCGACAGAAACACTGAAGCTTTCTTT. It translates to CASSFDRNTEAFF.

CDR3 amino acids: CSARVWSSYQETQYF. CDR3 sequence (DNA): TGCAGTGCTAGGGTCTGGTCATCGTACCAAGAGACCCAGTACTTC. This chain links TRBV20-1 with TRBJ2-5, with no clear D. The length of the CDR3 is 15 residues. Deletions cut 3 bases from V and 0 bases from J, with 14 bases between. Germline CDR1 DFQATT, CDR2 SNEGSKA (reference sequence).

This clonotype was picked up a small number of times. The chain employs TRBV3-1 and TRBJ1-4; D uncertain. This CDR3 comprises 14 residues. Trimming took 3 bases from V and 5 from J, leaving 10 bases between them. Germline assignment: CDR1 LGHDT and CDR2 YNNKEL (reference sequence). CDR3 in amino acids: CASSHRDYNEKLFF. The CDR3 DNA follows: TGTGCCAGCAGCCACAGAGACTACAATGAAAAACTGTTTTTT.

This clonotype was detected a few times. The chain links TRBV20-1 to TRBJ2-2; 7 bases map to TRBD2. V gave up 3 bases and J gave up 5 bases; unmatched junction bases: 6. The germline V gene has CDR1 DFQATT and CDR2 SNEGSKA (reference sequence). This CDR3 is built from 14 residues. The CDR3 sequence: CSARAGVWTGELFF. The CDR3 bases are TGCAGTGCTAGGGCGGGGGTTTGGACCGGGGAGCTGTTTTTT.